The source of this T cell receptor (beta chain) is a study of OX40 agonist ivuxolimab in advanced cancers. At the level of the study: Ivuxolimab, which patients received intravenously every 2 weeks, was dosed at 0.01 to 10 mg/kg. The study enrolled dose-escalation patients with hepatocellular carcinoma, melanoma, renal cell or head and neck cancer. Study results and caveats: There was clonal expansion of CD4+ and CD8+ blood T cells by week 6 at 0.1 to 3.0 mg/kg. CD8+ T cells showed, on average, more clonal expansion than CD4+ cells.

Germline-derived CDR1 and CDR2 are SGHAT and FQNNGV. This CDR3 region has 12 residues. V lost 5 bases and J 7 bases, leaving 9 bases between the germline ends. The protocol was immunoSEQ multiplex PCR, while the TCRdb copy is restricted to in-frame clones and leaves out a portion. The sample lists some 14,000 clones, about 80% occurring once. This clone was seen only once. The antigen is undetermined. The source is an adult with an advanced solid tumor such as melanoma, head and neck, liver or kidney cancer. The V and J genes are TRBV11-2 and TRBJ2-1; D uncertain. Specimen: CD4+ or CD8+ T cells sorted from blood, collected in a trial of the OX40 agonist ivuxolimab. The CDR3 sequence: CASSPSRNEQFF. CDR3 nucleotides: TGTGCCAGCAGCCCAAGTAGGAATGAGCAGTTCTTC.